The T cell receptor beta chain described here comes from a study of a mutant IDH1 vaccine in newly diagnosed glioma. Whole-study context: Radiotherapy alone preceded vaccination by 4-6 weeks; alternatively, vaccination started with temozolomide cycles. Prior therapy was radiotherapy, temozolomide, or both; most received both.

Time point defined: week 23, last vaccination. The study gave 300 ug of mutant IDH1 20-mer peptide per vaccine dose, with topical imiquimod. As regards this clone: Its target is unknown.

Method: immunoSEQ multiplex PCR; TCRdb's copy keeps in-frame clones and lacks some. The table records roughly 74,000 clones, more than 80% of them present only once. The receptor was derived from a woman aged 45-65 years with glioma. Sequencing was performed on PBMCs, taken from a glioma patient whose treatment included an IDH1 peptide vaccine.

The DNA for the CDR3 is TGCGCCAGCAGTCAATTCCGGACTAGCGGGAGCCACGAGCAGTACTTC. Translated, it gives CASSQFRTSGSHEQYF. The J gene is TRBJ2-7, the V gene TRBV23-1; 13 bases agree with TRBD2. TRBV23-1 is an ORF; its function is uncertain. The J segment lost 5 bases and the V segment lost 1 base, leaving 5 bases of the junction unmatched. This CDR3 comprises 16 residues.